The present entry profiles one T cell receptor beta chain with its context. Assay used: immunoSEQ multiplex PCR; TCRdb lists only in-frame clones, some missing. The sample shows approximately 90,000 clones, about 91% of them seen only once. This record comes from a study of T cell changes during pregnancy in multiple sclerosis. This CDR3 has 15 amino acids. Germline-derived CDR1 and CDR2 are SGHTA and FQGTGA. Trimming left V 5 bases short and J 4 bases short, with 16 bases between. The sample consisted of peripheral blood, taken before pregnancy. The source is a female donor with multiple sclerosis, enrolled in a pregnancy study. The chain recombines TRBV7-3 with TRBJ2-3, with a tentative D call TRBD1 (6 bases). This chain's CDR3 is CASSPRWGRADTQYF. DNA for the CDR3: TGTGCCAGCAGCCCCCGGTGGGGGCGGGCAGATACGCAGTATTTT.